One and the same sample provided the 18 T cell receptor beta chains below, sequenced in a study of T cell responses to AZD1222 COVID-19 vaccine (dated by TCRdb to about 2021). The library came from the immunoSEQ multiplex PCR assay. TCRdb stores this immuneACCESS table with in-frame sequences only. Part of the clones is absent; in the studies checked, under half of the shortfall reflects unresolved V genes, and no reason is known for the rest. A total of about 130,000 clones appear in this sample, 89% of them only once. The leading ten clones occupy roughly 8.9% of the sample. Taken with the paper, the label for time point translates to: about 28 days (+/-7) after the second vaccine dose. This sample comprised peripheral blood, obtained 28 days after the second AZD1222 dose. The receptor source for this set is an adult who received the AZD1222 COVID-19 vaccine.

The genes are TRBV6-5 and TRBJ1-4; possible D gene TRBD1, 5 bases. Trimming stripped 4 bases from V and 6 bases from J, with 9 bases between. The germline V gene encodes CDR1 MNHEY and CDR2 SVGAGI. CDR3 length equals 13 residues. CDR3 residues: CASSSAQDEKLFF. The CDR3 region has the DNA TGTGCCAGCAGTTCCGCACAGGATGAAAAACTGTTTTTT.

The rearrangement links TRBV13 to TRBJ2-7; D might be TRBD2 (6 bases). Trimming removed 5 bases at V and 0 bases at J, with 17 bases between. CDR1 and CDR2 (germline): PRHDT, FYEKMQ (reference sequence). The CDR3 spans 16 residues. In DNA form, the CDR3 reads TGTGCCAGCAGCGGCACTCCGGGACTCGGCTCCTACGAGCAGTACTTC. Protein sequence: CASSGTPGLGSYEQYF.

The gene calls are TRBV3-1 (or the pseudogene TRBV3-2) and TRBJ2-7; 11 bases align to TRBD2. V shed 5 bases and J 0 bases; nucleotides not matched to a gene: 9. In germline, CDR1 is LGHDT, CDR2 YNNKEL (reference sequence). This CDR3 region has 17 residues. DNA for the CDR3: TGTGCCAGCAGCAAGGATCCACTAGCGGGGGTCTCCTACGAGCAGTACTTC. Protein sequence: CASSKDPLAGVSYEQYF.

The chain combines TRBV27 with TRBJ1-6; 11 bases align to TRBD1. Germline V CDR1 and CDR2: MNHEY, SMNVEV (reference sequence). Unmatched junction bases numbered 2, after V lost 1 base and J lost 9 bases. The CDR3 contains 15 residues. The CDR3 protein is CASSLWGQGGSPLHF. CDR3 nucleotides: TGTGCCAGCAGTTTATGGGGACAGGGGGGTTCACCCCTCCACTTT.

The chain is built from TRBV27 and TRBJ1-3; 9 bases match TRBD1. V dropped 7 bases and J dropped 0; count of bases not matched to a gene: 4. Per germline, CDR1 MNHEY and CDR2 SMNVEV (reference sequence). The CDR3 length is 15 residues. CDR3 region: CASKRDRDSGNTIYF. Written as DNA, the CDR3 is TGTGCCAGCAAAAGGGACAGGGACTCTGGAAACACCATATATTTT.

As concerns this clone: Additional DNA sequences in this sample encode the identical CDR3. The chain is built from TRBV5-1 and TRBJ1-5; possibly TRBD1 for D (5 bases). V shed 1 base and J shed 0 bases, with 8 bases lying between them. The germline gives CDR1 SGHRS, CDR2 YFSETQ. This CDR3 is 15 amino acids long. CDR3: CASSLRGDSNQPQHF. CDR3 bases: TGCGCCAGCAGCTTGAGGGGAGATAGCAATCAGCCCCAGCATTTT.

The V call is TRBV29-1, the J call TRBJ1-1; the D gene is possibly TRBD1 (6 bases). CDR1 is SQVTM, CDR2 ANQGSEA, per germline. V was clipped by 6 bases and J by 5 bases, with 16 bases between them. The CDR3 sequence is 13 residues long. This CDR3 is CSVENQGRTEAFF. The CDR3 DNA reads TGCAGCGTAGAGAATCAGGGGAGAACTGAAGCTTTCTTT.

The CDR3 region has the DNA TGCGCCAGCAGCCAAGGACGAGGGGTCAATGAGCAGTTCTTC. Encoded protein: CASSQGRGVNEQFF. The rearrangement links TRBV4-1 to TRBJ2-1, with D possibly being TRBD1 or TRBD2 (5 bases each). The CDR3 covers 14 residues. Germline V gene data show CDR1 as MGHRA and CDR2 as YSYEKL. Trimming took 1 base from V and 6 from J, leaving 10 bases between them.

The V and J genes are TRBV24-1 and TRBJ1-5; D remains ambiguous. CDR1 KGHDR and CDR2 SFDVKD come from the germline V gene. Between the trimmed V and J ends, which lost 9 bases and 0 bases, there was a span of 8 bases. This CDR3 is 13 amino acids long. The CDR3 DNA follows: TGTGCCACCCAACGCAGTAGCAATCAGCCCCAGCATTTT. As protein: CATQRSSNQPQHF.

This rearrangement joins TRBV6-6 to TRBJ1-1, with no clear D. The CDR3 has 14 amino acids. Germline values: CDR1 MNHNY, CDR2 SVGAGI (reference sequence). Trimming removed 5 bases from V and 1 base from J, with 11 bases in between. CDR3 in amino acids: CASSPLVSNTEAFF. As DNA, the CDR3 is TGTGCCAGCAGTCCCCTGGTATCGAACACTGAAGCTTTCTTT.

Details on this clone: The CDR3 end shows no conserved phenylalanine or tryptophan, and so a read error is likely. The DNA is left out, because the CDR3 cannot be placed on it with certainty; the CDR3 is given as TCRdb lists it. CDR3 amino acids: CASSLSGGYHL. This sequence joins TRBV7-9 and TRBJ1-2. Germline V gene data show CDR1 as SEHNR and CDR2 as FQNEAQ (reference sequence). The CDR3 extends over 11 residues, inclusive of both ends.

This chain links TRBV6-2 or TRBV6-3 with TRBJ2-7; tentatively, D is TRBD1 or TRBD2 (5 bases each). Germline-derived CDR1 and CDR2 are MNHEY and SVGEGT. Trimming stripped 6 bases from V and 0 bases from J, with 18 bases between. This CDR3 is built from 16 residues. CDR3 sequence reads: CASSPTGTDSSYEQYF. CDR3 DNA sequence: TGTGCCAGCAGCCCAACTGGGACCGATAGCTCCTACGAGCAGTACTTC.

The genes are TRBV5-6 and TRBJ1-2; 7 bases match TRBD1. J lost 7 bases, V lost 2 bases, and 8 bases had no gene match. The CDR3 runs 14 residues. Germline-derived CDR1 and CDR2 are SGHDT and YYEEEE. The CDR3 sequence is CASSFLSEGAGYTF. As DNA, the CDR3 is TGTGCCAGCAGCTTTTTATCGGAGGGGGCTGGCTACACCTTC.

This chain connects TRBV2 to TRBJ1-1, with D perhaps matching TRBD1 (6 bases). Germline assignment: CDR1 SNHLY and CDR2 FYNNEI. The ends were cut back, 7 bases at V and 9 bases at J, with 12 bases in the middle. The CDR3 is 11 residues long. The CDR3 nucleotides are TGTGCCAGCACGAACAGGGTCAAAGCTTTCTTT. Translated, it gives CASTNRVKAFF.

This clone was observed once. The gene calls are TRBV6-5 and TRBJ1-2; a possible D gene is TRBD1 (5 bases). The CDR3 consists of 13 residues. Germline CDR1 MNHEY, CDR2 SVGAGI. Trimming took 10 bases from V and 5 from J, leaving 17 bases between them. As DNA, the CDR3 is TGTGCCACCATCCTCAGTGGGGGTTATGGCTACACCTTC. Protein sequence: CATILSGGYGYTF.

V and J are TRBV2 and TRBJ2-3; no firm D call. The germline V gene has CDR1 SNHLY and CDR2 FYNNEI. Between the trimmed V and J ends, which lost 8 bases and 2 bases, there was a span of 14 bases. The CDR3 extends over 14 amino acids. CDR3 protein: CASCWRPLTDTQYF. CDR3 sequence (DNA): TGTGCCAGCTGTTGGCGGCCACTCACAGATACGCAGTATTTT. Drawing the rest from reference TRBV2 and TRBJ2-3, the complete variable domain is EPEVTQTPSHQVTQMGQEVILRCVPISNHLYFYWYRQILGQKVEFLVSFYNNEISEKSEIFDDQFSVERPDGSNFTLKIRSTKLEDSAMYFCASCWRPLTDTQYFGPGTRLTVL.

The chain couples TRBV7-9 to TRBJ2-3; TRBD2 is a possible D gene (6 bases). Trimming shortened V by 3 bases and J by 2 bases, and 12 bases separated the two germline ends. Germline V gives CDR1 SEHNR, CDR2 FQNEAQ (reference sequence). The CDR3 totals 15 residues. CDR3 bases: TGTGCCAGCAGCTTGACTAGAGGGATCACAGATACGCAGTATTTT. Its translation: CASSLTRGITDTQYF.

The chain links TRBV6-5 to TRBJ1-5; D not resolved. Trimming took 5 bases from V and 0 from J, leaving 5 bases between them. Germline V gives CDR1 MNHEY, CDR2 SVGAGI. The CDR3 loop spans 13 amino acids. CDR3 sequence (DNA): TGTGCCAGCAGTCAGTATAGCAATCAGCCCCAGCATTTT. It yields the protein CASSQYSNQPQHF.